The sequence of this T cell receptor (beta chain) was determined in a study of blood T cell repertoires in COVID-19. Overall study: Sites in the United States, Italy and Spain provided acute and convalescent COVID-19 samples. T cells, B-cell-depleted T cells, or PBMCs supplied cDNA or gDNA.

Participants' own reports of clinical history determined their cohort assignment. The assay was immunoSEQ multiplex PCR, and TCRdb's table has in-frame clones only and misses some. Of 300,000 to 400,000 clones in the sample, 88% were seen once. The germline V gene encodes CDR1 SEHNR and CDR2 FQNEAQ (reference sequence). V shed 1 base and J shed 6 bases, with 7 bases lying between them. CDR3 length: 14 amino acids. The chain is built from TRBV7-9 and TRBJ1-6; D perhaps matches TRBD1 (6 bases). Sequencing was carried out using PBMCs or T cells enriched from blood (not recorded which). This clonotype was sampled from a woman aged 18-29 years who had recovered from COVID-19. The CDR3, as DNA: TGTGCCAGCAGCTTAGAACAGGGTAATTCACCCCTCCACTTT. Residues: CASSLEQGNSPLHF.